Below, 30 T cell receptor beta chains from the same sample are listed, as sequenced in a study of blood T cell repertoires in COVID-19. TCRdb's table, derived via immunoSEQ multiplex PCR, lists solely in-frame clones and lacks some. The table lists some 230,000 clones, around 83% of them singletons. What was sequenced was PBMCs or T cells enriched from blood (not recorded which). The receptors shown here come from a woman aged 40 to 49 with acute COVID-19.

This clone was seen more than once but under ten times. DNA for the CDR3: TGTGCCAGCAGAATACAGCAGCTAGAGACCCAGTACTTC. It encodes CASRIQQLETQYF. V gene TRBV6-5 combines with J gene TRBJ2-5; D is uncertain. This CDR3 has 13 residues. Trimming took off 6 bases at V and 4 bases at J, with 12 bases between the two ends. In germline, CDR1 is MNHEY, CDR2 SVGAGI.

This rearrangement joins TRBV7-3 to TRBJ2-2; 7 nucleotides align to TRBD1. The CDR3 is made up of 15 amino acids. V lost 4 bases, J lost 3 bases, and 5 bases stayed unmatched. Germline values: CDR1 SGHTA, CDR2 FQGTGA. CDR3 residues: CASSSQGTDTGELFF. For the CDR3, the DNA is TGTGCCAGCAGCTCTCAGGGGACAGACACCGGGGAGCTGTTTTTT.

The chain combines TRBV7-9 with TRBJ2-1; 7 nucleotides agree with TRBD1. The CDR3 has 13 amino acids. Germline lookup yields CDR1 SEHNR and CDR2 FQNEAQ (reference sequence). Germline trimming cut 4 bases from V and 10 bases from J; bases unmatched to any gene: 7. CDR3: CASSSTGVGEQFF. The CDR3 coding sequence is TGTGCCAGCAGCTCAACAGGGGTTGGGGAGCAGTTCTTC. Together with reference TRBV7-9 and TRBJ2-1, the CDR3 gives the full variable domain: DTGVSQNPRHKITKRGQNVTFRCDPISEHNRLYWYRQTLGQGPEFLTYFQNEAQLEKSRLLSDRFSAERPKGSFSTLEIQRTEQGDSAMYLCASSSTGVGEQFFGPGTRLTVL.

The J gene is TRBJ1-2, the V gene TRBV30; 10 bases are a match to TRBD1. V gave up 2 bases and J gave up 6 bases; unmatched junction bases: 3. Germline CDR1 and CDR2: GTSNPN and SVGIG (reference sequence). CDR3 size: 13 residues. The CDR3 protein is CAWSRDRGDGYTF. CDR3 in DNA: TGTGCCTGGAGTCGGGACAGGGGAGATGGCTACACCTTC.

The table lists this clone with a count of one. The chain combines TRBV19 with TRBJ1-5, with 8 positions matching TRBD1. The CDR3 has 15 residues. V dropped 7 bases and J dropped 7; count of bases not matched to a gene: 12. The germline V gene encodes CDR1 LNHDA and CDR2 SQIVND (reference sequence). The CDR3 DNA is TGTGCCAGTATGTCTAGCCAGGGGGCAGAACAGCCCCAGCATTTT. Protein product: CASMSSQGAEQPQHF.

V usage is TRBV9 and J usage is TRBJ2-1; no clear D gene. The V end was cut by 4 bases, the J end by 8 bases, with 19 bases between. The germline gives CDR1 SGDLS, CDR2 YYNGEE. This CDR3 comprises 15 residues. The CDR3 coding sequence is TGTGCCAGCAGCCCCTCGGCTAGTTATTTCGATGAGCAGTTCTTC. Protein product: CASSPSASYFDEQFF.

V is TRBV10-1 and J is TRBJ2-5, with D tentatively TRBD2 (6 bases). CDR1 and CDR2 from the germline V gene are WNHNN and SYGVQD (reference sequence). The V and J ends lost 6 bases and 5 bases respectively, with 19 bases between them. The CDR3 runs to 15 residues. Here the CDR3 reads CASSAGTFAQETQYF. As DNA, the CDR3 is TGCGCCAGCAGCGCCGGGACTTTCGCCCAGGAGACCCAGTACTTC.

The V call is TRBV5-1, the J call TRBJ2-7; tentative D call: TRBD1 (5 bases). CDR1 SGHRS and CDR2 YFSETQ come from the germline V gene. Trimming took off 0 bases at V and 7 bases at J, with 14 bases between the two ends. This CDR3 is built from 14 residues. CDR3 nucleotide sequence: TGCGCCAGCAGCTTGGCCGCAGGGCGGAGAGAGCAGTACTTC. Translated: CASSLAAGRREQYF.

The V call is TRBV7-9, the J call TRBJ2-1, with 12 bases identical to TRBD2. V shed 5 bases and J 7 bases; nucleotides not matched to a gene: 9. Germline V gene data show CDR1 as SEHNR and CDR2 as FQNEAQ (reference sequence). This CDR3 is 16 amino acids long. In DNA, the CDR3 is TGTGCCAGCAGCGTACTACTAGCGGGGGGAGAAAATGAGCAGTTCTTC. Its protein is CASSVLLAGGENEQFF.

V and J are TRBV2 and TRBJ2-1; 14 bases match TRBD2. The ends lost 5 bases at V and 9 bases at J; junction bases unmatched: 6. CDR1 and CDR2 (germline): SNHLY, FYNNEI. This CDR3 spans 15 amino acids. CDR3 region: CASSPGTSGRGEQFF. The DNA of the CDR3 is TGTGCCAGCAGTCCTGGGACTAGCGGGAGAGGTGAGCAGTTCTTC.

The chain has TRBV5-1 and TRBJ2-4, with D possibly matching TRBD1 (5 bases). The V and J ends lost 1 base and 9 bases respectively, with 11 bases between them. This CDR3 has 13 amino acids. The V gene's germline CDR1 is SGHRS and CDR2 YFSETQ. The CDR3 region has the DNA TGCGCCAGCAGCTTGTCAGGGCTCGCCATTCAGTACTTC. Translated, it gives CASSLSGLAIQYF.

About this clone: An end of the junction does not agree with germline; a read error may underlie this. The rearrangement links TRBV28 to TRBJ2-7; weak D call: TRBD1 (5 bases). In germline, CDR1 is MDHEN, CDR2 SYDVKM. CDR3 size: 15 residues. In DNA form, the CDR3 reads TGTGTCAGCAGGTGGGGCCGTGGACCGTCCTACGAGCAGTACTTC. As protein: CVSRWGRGPSYEQYF.

The CDR3 spells CASSLGQGFTEAFF. CDR3 sequence (DNA): TGTGCCAGCAGCTTGGGACAGGGGTTCACTGAAGCTTTCTTT. The chain recombines TRBV5-4 with TRBJ1-1; 8 bases line up with TRBD1. The ends lost 0 bases at V and 4 bases at J; junction bases unmatched: 2. Per the germline V gene, CDR1 is SGHNT and CDR2 is YYREEE (reference sequence). The CDR3 has 14 amino acids.

This clone has only one observation. This chain links TRBV5-6 with TRBJ2-6; 7 bases line up with TRBD1. The germline V gene has CDR1 SGHDT and CDR2 YYEEEE. The CDR3 spans 18 residues. Trimming at V came to 4 bases and at J to 0 bases, leaving 10 bases not matched to a gene. Here the CDR3 DNA reads TGTGCCAGCAGCCATGTAGAGGGGGCTTACTCTGGGGCCAACGTCCTGACTTTC. It codes for CASSHVEGAYSGANVLTF.

The CDR3 sequence is CASSVGQDTEAFF. In DNA, the CDR3 is TGTGCCAGCAGCGTAGGACAGGACACTGAAGCTTTCTTT. The chain carries TRBV9 and TRBJ1-1, with D perhaps matching TRBD1 (6 bases). This CDR3 contains 13 residues. Trimming stripped 0 bases from V and 3 bases from J, with 6 bases between. Germline CDR1 reads SGDLS; CDR2 reads YYNGEE.

The chain uses TRBV4-1 and TRBJ1-2; tentatively, D is TRBD1 (5 bases). The CDR3 is 15 residues long. V lost 4 bases and J 5 bases, leaving 17 bases between the germline ends. CDR1 and CDR2 (germline): MGHRA, YSYEKL. The CDR3 spells CASSLTREGLYGYTF. CDR3 bases: TGCGCCAGCAGCCTAACAAGGGAGGGGCTTTATGGCTACACCTTC.

The chain recombines TRBV19 with TRBJ1-6, with D unresolved. CDR3 size: 12 residues. CDR1 is LNHDA, CDR2 SQIVND, per germline (reference sequence). Between the trimmed V and J ends, which lost 4 bases and 6 bases, there was a span of 4 bases. As DNA, the CDR3 is TGTGCCAGTAGTAAAGCTAATTCACCCCTCCACTTT. Amino acid sequence: CASSKANSPLHF.

The V call is TRBV5-5, the J call TRBJ1-2; 9 bases align to TRBD1. Germline CDR1 is SGHKS and CDR2 is YYEKEE (reference sequence). There are 14 residues in the CDR3. J lost 7 bases, V lost 0 bases, and 4 bases had no gene match. CDR3 DNA: TGTGCCAGCAGCTTGGACAGGGGGCTTCGTGGCTACACCTTC. Protein product: CASSLDRGLRGYTF. The full variable domain, in which reference TRBV5-5 and TRBJ1-2 provide the parts outside the CDR3, is DAGVTQSPTHLIKTRGQQVTLRCSPISGHKSVSWYQQVLGQGPQFIFQYYEKEERGRGNFPDRFSARQFPNYSSELNVNALLLGDSALYLCASSLDRGLRGYTFGSGTRLTVV.

The chain couples TRBV11-1 to TRBJ2-2; 8 bases fit TRBD2. V trimming: 3 bases; J trimming: 3 bases; junction bases outside the gene matches: 6. Germline-derived CDR1 and CDR2 are SGHAT and FQDESV (reference sequence). The CDR3 runs 16 residues. CDR3 loop: CASSFHSGTYTGELFF. DNA for the CDR3: TGTGCCAGCAGCTTCCATAGCGGGACCTACACCGGGGAGCTGTTTTTT. Filled out from reference TRBV11-1 and TRBJ2-2, the complete variable domain reads EAEVAQSPRYKITEKSQAVAFWCDPISGHATLYWYRQILGQGPELLVQFQDESVVDDSQLPKDRFSAERLKGVDSTLKIQPAELGDSAMYLCASSFHSGTYTGELFFGEGSRLTVL.

The CDR3 region has the DNA TGTGCCAGTAGTCTCGGACAGGGTCGTGTCACCGGGGAGCTGTTTTTT. Its translation is CASSLGQGRVTGELFF. The chain has TRBV19 and TRBJ2-2; 8 bases match TRBD1. Germline V gene sequence: CDR1 LNHDA, CDR2 SQIVND (reference sequence). The V and J ends lost 5 bases and 4 bases, in that order; junction bases with no gene match: 9. The CDR3 extends over 16 amino acids.

Here the CDR3 DNA reads TGTGCCAGCAGCCGGAGCGGGGGAAAAGAGACCCAGTACTTC. Translating it yields CASSRSGGKETQYF. The V call is TRBV7-2, the J call TRBJ2-5, with 8 bases aligning to TRBD2. Losses at the gene ends were 5 bases for V and 3 bases for J; bases not matched to a gene: 5. Germline lookup yields CDR1 SGHTA and CDR2 FQGNSA. The length of the CDR3 is 14 residues.

The chain has TRBV10-3 and TRBJ2-1, with a tentative D call TRBD2 (5 bases). Germline V CDR1 and CDR2: ENHRY, SYGVKD. The V end was cut by 6 bases, the J end by 10 bases, with 13 bases between. The CDR3 consists of 12 residues. The CDR3 sequence is CAIRDSPVEQFF. The CDR3 DNA is TGTGCCATCAGGGACTCCCCGGTGGAGCAGTTCTTC.

The genes are TRBV6-5 and TRBJ1-1; 9 bases fit TRBD1. The CDR3 length is 15 residues. J was trimmed by 5 bases and V by 0 bases; bases with no gene match: 4. Germline lookup yields CDR1 MNHEY and CDR2 SVGAGI. The CDR3 sequence: CASSYSNRGQTEAFF. For the CDR3, the DNA is TGTGCCAGCAGTTACTCGAACAGGGGGCAGACTGAAGCTTTCTTT.

V gene TRBV27 combines with J gene TRBJ2-6, with a possible D match to TRBD2 (7 bases). The CDR3 contains 17 residues. CDR1 MNHEY and CDR2 SMNVEV come from the germline V gene (reference sequence). Trimming removed 2 bases from V and 0 bases from J, with 11 bases in between. CDR3 sequence: CASSLIGGPSGANVLTF. CDR3 coding DNA: TGTGCCAGCAGTTTAATCGGGGGGCCCTCTGGGGCCAACGTCCTGACTTTC.

The genes are TRBV25-1 and TRBJ2-6; tentatively, D is TRBD1 (5 bases). The V gene's germline CDR1 is MGHDK and CDR2 SYGVNS. CDR3 length: 13 residues. V was pared by 10 bases and J by 1 base, with 8 bases between. The CDR3 region has the DNA TGTGCCACCTCAGGGTCTGGGGCCAACGTCCTGACTTTC. Amino acid sequence: CATSGSGANVLTF.

The chain couples TRBV18 to TRBJ1-4, with 8 positions matching TRBD1. The CDR3 loop spans 16 amino acids. Germline CDR1 KGHSH, CDR2 LQKENI. V shed 2 bases and J 8 bases; nucleotides not matched to a gene: 10. CDR3 loop: CASSPDSGGGREKLFF. CDR3 in DNA: TGTGCCAGCTCACCAGACTCAGGGGGCGGACGGGAAAAACTGTTTTTT. Based on the CDR3 plus reference TRBV18 and TRBJ1-4, the full variable domain is NAGVMQNPRHLVRRRGQEARLRCSPMKGHSHVYWYRQLPEEGLKFMVYLQKENIIDESGMPKERFSAEFPKEGPSILRIQQVVRGDSAAYFCASSPDSGGGREKLFFGSGTQLSVL.

The V gene is TRBV18, the J gene TRBJ1-2; tentatively, D is TRBD1 (5 bases). V lost 6 bases and J 2 bases, leaving 16 bases between the germline ends. The V gene's germline CDR1 is KGHSH and CDR2 LQKENI. The CDR3 covers 15 residues. The CDR3 region has the DNA TGTGCCAGCTCGCCCACAGGCGGGGTCAACTATGGCTACACCTTC. Translating it yields CASSPTGGVNYGYTF.

This rearrangement joins TRBV18 to TRBJ1-1, with unresolved D. Per germline, CDR1 KGHSH and CDR2 LQKENI. The ends were cut back, 1 base at V and 8 bases at J, with 14 bases in the middle. There are 14 residues in the CDR3. Written as DNA, the CDR3 is TGTGCCAGCTCACCACAGAAGGGAGGCCCAGAAGCTTTCTTT. It encodes CASSPQKGGPEAFF.

In nucleotides, the CDR3 is TGTGCCAGCAACGAACCCCGGGCGGGGCAGCCCCAGCATTTT. Translating it yields CASNEPRAGQPQHF. The chain employs TRBV6-5 and TRBJ1-5; D not certain. This CDR3 region has 14 residues. Trimming left V 7 bases short and J 7 bases short, with 17 bases between. Germline CDR1 is MNHEY and CDR2 is SVGAGI.

The rearrangement joins TRBV30 to TRBJ2-1; 10 bases agree with TRBD1. This CDR3 has 14 amino acids. Germline V gene data show CDR1 as GTSNPN and CDR2 as SVGIG (reference sequence). Trimming cost V 5 bases and J 7 bases; bases outside gene matches: 8. The chain's CDR3 is CAWLNWGQGNEQFF. The DNA for the CDR3 is TGTGCCTGGTTGAACTGGGGACAGGGGAATGAGCAGTTCTTC.